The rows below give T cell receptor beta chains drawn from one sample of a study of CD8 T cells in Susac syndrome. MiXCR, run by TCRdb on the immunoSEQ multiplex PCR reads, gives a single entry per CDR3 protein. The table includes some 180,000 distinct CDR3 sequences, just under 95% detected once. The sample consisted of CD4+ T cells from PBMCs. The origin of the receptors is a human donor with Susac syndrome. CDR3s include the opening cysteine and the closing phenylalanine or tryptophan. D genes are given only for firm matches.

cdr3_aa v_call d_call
CASESGGEGTDTQYF TRBV9 NA
CASSRTTSSGANVLTF TRBV5-1 NA
CASRDRGISYEQYF TRBV6-5 TRBD1
CASSSSLAGGGELFF TRBV7-2 TRBD2
CASRLVSGYSGANVLTF TRBV12-2 NA
CASSLALTGIAHNEQFF TRBV7-9 NA
CASSQELAGIQETQYF TRBV4-2 TRBD2
CASSPGTEINYGYTF TRBV18 TRBD1
CSASQRFPGQGNHEQYF TRBV20-1 TRBD1
CASRDTAYNEQFF TRBV6-6 NA
CASSNRAYEQYF TRBV7-9 NA
CASRENLGPIPTQYF TRBV4-2 NA
CSASPSDGSLLAQYF TRBV20-1 NA
CASSLARPGGEQFF TRBV12-3/TRBV12-4 TRBD2
CASSLDGGGGTEAFF TRBV5-1 NA
CASTGLAGVSDTQYF TRBV7-8 TRBD2
CSAREPMNTEAFF TRBV20-1 NA
CASSLGGHFSNQPQHF TRBV7-2 NA
CASSPLYNSPLHF TRBV2 NA
CASYRSGNTEAFF TRBV28 NA
CASRYDSPSSYEQYF TRBV5-4 NA
CASSLQNQPQHF TRBV5-6 NA
CASSSRQGTGYGYTF TRBV5-1 TRBD1
CASSMGRRDTYEQYF TRBV19 NA